One sample yielded the 2 T cell receptor beta chains listed below, sequenced in a study of metastatic and nonmetastatic thyroid tumors. With MiXCR, TCRdb reprocessed the PCR reads. The sample yields 40,000 to 45,000 clones, around 2.9% seen once. All patients were untreated before thyroid surgery. Input material: blood. The receptors come from a female donor with papillary thyroid cancer or a benign thyroid nodule (not recorded which). Some clones in this sample may be carry-over from other donors' samples.

This clone has ten or more counts. This chain joins TRBV19 and TRBJ2-1, with 7 positions matching TRBD2. Looked up from germline, CDR1 is LNHDA and CDR2 is SQIVND (reference sequence). The CDR3 runs 15 residues. V dropped 5 bases and J dropped 8; count of bases not matched to a gene: 12. The CDR3 sequence is CASSLLGGSKDEQFF. CDR3 DNA sequence: TGTGCCAGTAGTCTACTAGGCGGGAGCAAGGATGAGCAGTTCTTC.

This clone has a single count. This rearrangement joins TRBV12-3 or TRBV12-4 to TRBJ2-4; D may be TRBD2 (5 bases). V dropped 7 bases and J dropped 10 bases, with 23 bases sitting between them. This CDR3 region has 15 residues. The CDR3, as DNA: TGTGCCAGCATCCCCCGGGAAATAGCCACAAAAATTCAGTACTTC. Translation: CASIPREIATKIQYF.